The 32 T cell receptor beta chains listed next were all sequenced from one sample in a study of shared clonotypes between healthy human individuals. Measured with immunoSEQ multiplex PCR; TCRdb has only the in-frame clones, and not every one. The sample includes approximately 980,000 clones, more than 75% of them seen just once. Specimen: memory CD4+ T cells sorted from blood. Specified subset: CD45RA-negative fraction. The receptors shown here come from a man aged 18 to 29 in good health.

The V and J genes are TRBV6-6 and TRBJ2-7, with D unresolved. This CDR3 is 13 amino acids long. The germline V gene has CDR1 MNHNY and CDR2 SVGAGI (reference sequence). The ends were cut back, 7 bases at V and 2 bases at J, with 12 bases in the middle. CDR3 region: CASKTHSTYEQYF. In DNA form, the CDR3 reads TGTGCCAGCAAGACACATTCGACCTACGAGCAGTACTTC.

V usage is TRBV21-1 and J usage is TRBJ2-1. TRBV21-1 is described as a pseudogene. The CDR3 spans 12 residues. The CDR3 bases are TGTGCCAGCAGCCCTCCATTCAATGAGCAGTTCTTC. This codes for CASSPPFNEQFF.

The table lists this clone with a few counts. Other DNA sequences within the sample encode an identical CDR3. This sequence joins TRBV30 and TRBJ1-4, with a possible D match to TRBD1 (6 bases). Germline V lookup: CDR1 GTSNPN, CDR2 SVGIG (reference sequence). Trimming took off 3 bases at V and 3 bases at J, with 8 bases between the two ends. CDR3 length equals 13 residues. CDR3 loop: CAWSGQPNEKLFF. DNA for the CDR3: TGTGCCTGGAGCGGACAGCCTAATGAAAAACTGTTTTTT.

About this clone: At one end, the junction sequence differs from germline, possibly due to a read error. The chain joins TRBV10-2 to TRBJ2-1; D ambiguous. The CDR3 is made up of 12 amino acids. Germline V gene data show CDR1 as WSHSY and CDR2 as SAAADI. This chain's CDR3 is CASSEFIYEQFF. As DNA, the CDR3 is TGCGCCAGCAGCGAGTTTATATATGAGCAGTTCTTC.

The rearrangement joins TRBV5-4 to TRBJ1-2; 7 bases match TRBD1. Germline V lookup: CDR1 SGHNT, CDR2 YYREEE (reference sequence). CDR3 size: 13 residues. Germline trimming cut 5 bases from V and 5 bases from J; bases unmatched to any gene: 6. CDR3 sequence reads: CASSLPGGYGYTF. The CDR3 bases are TGTGCCAGCAGTCTTCCAGGGGGATATGGCTACACCTTC.

With regard to this clone: An end of the junction differs from the germline gene, which may be a read error. V is TRBV7-7 and J is TRBJ1-5; no clear D. Germline V gene data show CDR1 as SSHAT and CDR2 as FNYEAQ (reference sequence). The length of the CDR3 is 13 residues. In DNA, the CDR3 is TGTGCTAGCAGCCCCTCGATTCTGGAGCCCCAGCATTTT. Protein sequence: CASSPSILEPQHF.

This chain links TRBV2 with TRBJ1-4; unclear D gene. The CDR3 has 11 residues. Germline lookup yields CDR1 SNHLY and CDR2 FYNNEI. The ends were cut back, 5 bases at V and 7 bases at J, with 5 bases in the middle. The CDR3 spells CASSIIEKLFF. The CDR3 DNA sequence: TGTGCCAGCAGTATAATTGAAAAACTGTTTTTT. The full variable domain, rest sourced from reference TRBV2 and TRBJ1-4, is EPEVTQTPSHQVTQMGQEVILRCVPISNHLYFYWYRQILGQKVEFLVSFYNNEISEKSEIFDDQFSVERPDGSNFTLKIRSTKLEDSAMYFCASSIIEKLFFGSGTQLSVL.

This clone has only one observation. The rearrangement joins TRBV5-1 to TRBJ1-6; a weak D match, TRBD1 (6 bases). Germline-derived CDR1 and CDR2 are SGHRS and YFSETQ. CDR3 length: 17 residues. Trimming took 5 bases from V and 0 from J, leaving 15 bases between them. In nucleotides, the CDR3 is TGCGCCAGCAGTCGAGAGGGGGGTGGCTCCTATAATTCACCCCTCCACTTT. It codes for CASSREGGGSYNSPLHF.

The rearrangement links TRBV4-3 to TRBJ2-2; no reliable D call. The CDR3 consists of 15 residues. The V and J ends lost 2 bases and 8 bases respectively, with 15 bases between them. Germline CDR1 and CDR2: LGHNA and YSLEER. CDR3 region: CASSQQVPNPGELFF. The CDR3 DNA reads as TGCGCCAGCAGCCAACAAGTCCCTAATCCGGGGGAGCTGTTTTTT.

The rearrangement joins TRBV20-1 to TRBJ2-7; D might be TRBD2 (6 bases). The V and J ends lost 6 bases and 5 bases respectively, with 11 bases between them. The CDR3 sequence is 11 residues long. Looked up from germline, CDR1 is DFQATT and CDR2 is SNEGSKA (reference sequence). CDR3 amino acids: CSAGRKDEQYF. The CDR3 DNA is TGCAGTGCGGGGAGGAAGGACGAGCAGTACTTC.

In this sample, this clone turned up a few times. The chain combines TRBV10-3 with TRBJ2-2; 15 positions match TRBD2. Germline V CDR1 and CDR2: ENHRY, SYGVKD. CDR3 length: 18 amino acids. The V gene end was trimmed by 2 bases and the J gene end by 4 bases; junction bases not matched to a gene: 5. The CDR3 loop reads CAISEGLAGGLGTGELFF. The CDR3 DNA follows: TGTGCCATCAGTGAGGGACTAGCGGGGGGGCTCGGCACCGGGGAGCTGTTTTTT.

This clone was observed a few times. Here the CDR3 reads CASSYRVTYEQYF. CDR3 sequence (DNA): TGTGCCAGCAGTTACAGGGTAACCTACGAGCAGTACTTC. The chain has TRBV6-7 and TRBJ2-7; D is unclear. TRBV6-7 is noted as an ORF with a role that remains uncertain. V dropped 2 bases and J dropped 2 bases, with 7 bases sitting between them. The CDR3 length is 13 residues.

This chain's CDR3 is CASSLSGVITQYF. The CDR3 DNA reads TGTGCCAGCAGTTTATCAGGGGTCATTACGCAGTATTTT. The V call is TRBV27, the J call TRBJ2-3; maybe TRBD1 (5 bases). The length of the CDR3 is 13 residues. Trimming took off 0 bases at V and 8 bases at J, with 9 bases between the two ends. Germline assignment: CDR1 MNHEY and CDR2 SMNVEV (reference sequence).

The rearrangement uses TRBV6-6 and TRBJ1-1; D gene ambiguous. The V gene's germline CDR1 is MNHNY and CDR2 SVGAGI (reference sequence). V was shortened by 2 bases and J by 3 bases, with 10 bases between the two germline ends. The length of the CDR3 is 14 residues. This chain's CDR3 is CASSYQELDTEAFF. CDR3 in DNA: TGTGCCAGCAGTTACCAAGAGCTGGACACTGAAGCTTTCTTT.

This sequence joins TRBV9 and TRBJ2-2, with unresolved D. Trimming left V 0 bases short and J 6 bases short, with 9 bases between. Germline CDR1 and CDR2: SGDLS and YYNGEE. The CDR3 is made up of 14 amino acids. CDR3 DNA sequence: TGTGCCAGCAGCGTAGCCGGACGTGCCGGGGAGCTGTTTTTT. Its protein product is CASSVAGRAGELFF. The whole variable domain, filled in from reference TRBV9 and TRBJ2-2, reads DSGVTQTPKHLITATGQRVTLRCSPRSGDLSVYWYQQSLDQGLQFLIQYYNGEERAKGNILERFSAQQFPDLHSELNLSSLELGDSALYFCASSVAGRAGELFFGEGSRLTVL.

The J gene is TRBJ2-7, the V gene TRBV7-2; D ambiguous. CDR1 and CDR2 (germline): SGHTA, FQGNSA. Trimming shortened V by 3 bases and J by 3 bases, and 6 bases separated the two germline ends. The CDR3 runs 12 residues. This CDR3 is CASSFGSYEQYF. CDR3 sequence (DNA): TGTGCCAGCAGCTTTGGCAGCTACGAGCAGTACTTC.

This rearrangement joins TRBV5-4 to TRBJ1-2; tentatively, D is TRBD1 (5 bases). Germline loops: CDR1 SGHNT, CDR2 YYREEE (reference sequence). V gave up 0 bases and J gave up 3 bases, with 9 bases separating them. The CDR3 sequence is 14 residues long. The CDR3 loop is CASSLVREDYGYTF. The CDR3 nucleotides are TGTGCCAGCAGCTTGGTCAGGGAGGACTATGGCTACACCTTC. Filled out from reference TRBV5-4 and TRBJ1-2, the complete variable domain reads ETGVTQSPTHLIKTRGQQVTLRCSSQSGHNTVSWYQQALGQGPQFIFQYYREEENGRGNFPPRFSGLQFPNYSSELNVNALELDDSALYLCASSLVREDYGYTFGSGTRLTVV.

This sequence joins TRBV30 and TRBJ2-1; the match to TRBD2 covers 7 bases. This CDR3 has 14 residues. CDR1 and CDR2 (germline): GTSNPN, SVGIG (reference sequence). The J segment lost 6 bases and the V segment lost 3 bases, leaving 8 bases of the junction unmatched. In DNA form, the CDR3 reads TGTGCCTGGAGCGTCTCCGGGACTACCAATGAGCAGTTCTTC. Amino acid sequence: CAWSVSGTTNEQFF.

Worth noting for this clone: Other nucleotide sequences from this sample produce the same CDR3. CDR3 amino acids: CASSPGRSEKLFF. The CDR3 DNA follows: TGTGCCAGCTCACCGGGACGATCTGAAAAACTGTTTTTT. The J gene is TRBJ1-4, the V gene TRBV18; possible D gene TRBD1, 5 bases. This CDR3 is 13 amino acids long. CDR1 and CDR2 from the germline V gene are KGHSH and LQKENI. V dropped 3 bases and J dropped 7 bases, with 9 bases sitting between them. Combining the CDR3 with reference TRBV18 and TRBJ1-4 gives the whole variable domain NAGVMQNPRHLVRRRGQEARLRCSPMKGHSHVYWYRQLPEEGLKFMVYLQKENIIDESGMPKERFSAEFPKEGPSILRIQQVVRGDSAAYFCASSPGRSEKLFFGSGTQLSVL.

The rearrangement joins TRBV19 to TRBJ2-5, with 7 bases aligning to TRBD1. This CDR3 contains 14 residues. The junction had 2 bases not matched to a gene; V was cut back by 1 base and J by 3 bases. Germline V gene data show CDR1 as LNHDA and CDR2 as SQIVND (reference sequence). The CDR3 spells CASSIGDRKETQYF. DNA of the CDR3: TGTGCCAGTAGTATAGGGGACAGAAAAGAGACCCAGTACTTC.

The table lists this clone with a few counts. The gene calls are TRBV29-1 and TRBJ2-2; 11 positions agree with TRBD1. V was clipped by 6 bases and J by 4 bases; unmatched bases: 7. Germline lookup yields CDR1 SQVTM and CDR2 ANQGSEA. CDR3 size: 15 residues. CDR3 sequence: CSVRGQGAGTGELFF. The DNA for the CDR3 is TGCAGCGTCAGAGGACAGGGGGCGGGCACCGGGGAGCTGTTTTTT.

The chain couples TRBV6-1 to TRBJ2-7; no reliable D call. The germline V gene has CDR1 MNHNS and CDR2 SASEGT. This CDR3 contains 11 residues. V was trimmed by 6 bases and J by 5 bases, leaving 8 bases between them. Here the CDR3 reads CASRRDNEQYF. The DNA of the CDR3 is TGTGCCAGCAGGAGAGATAACGAGCAGTACTTC.

The rearrangement uses TRBV7-3 and TRBJ2-2; TRBD1 matches at 7 bases. V lost 5 bases, J lost 0 bases, and 3 bases stayed unmatched. The CDR3 has 15 amino acids. CDR1 and CDR2 (germline): SGHTA, FQGTGA. The CDR3 region is CASSPQGANTGELFF. Written as DNA, the CDR3 is TGTGCCAGCAGCCCCCAGGGGGCGAACACCGGGGAGCTGTTTTTT.

This chain links TRBV9 with TRBJ1-6; TRBD1 agrees at 8 bases. Germline V lookup: CDR1 SGDLS, CDR2 YYNGEE. The CDR3 consists of 15 residues. V shed 4 bases and J 10 bases; nucleotides not matched to a gene: 10. The CDR3 sequence is CASSPTTGGESPLHF. CDR3 DNA sequence: TGTGCCAGCAGCCCAACTACAGGGGGAGAATCACCCCTCCACTTT.

The V and J genes are TRBV5-4 and TRBJ2-5, with 9 bases aligning to TRBD1. Trimming removed 4 bases from V and 1 base from J; junction bases left unmatched: 5. CDR1 and CDR2 from the germline V gene are SGHNT and YYREEE (reference sequence). There are 15 residues in the CDR3. The CDR3 nucleotides are TGTGCCAGCAGCACCCTGACAGGGGGCCAAGAGACCCAGTACTTC. This gives the protein CASSTLTGGQETQYF.

This chain uses TRBV5-1 with TRBJ2-7; TRBD1 matches at 9 bases. This CDR3 spans 15 amino acids. Germline CDR1 reads SGHRS; CDR2 reads YFSETQ. Trimming at V came to 4 bases and at J to 4 bases, leaving 9 bases not matched to a gene. CDR3 protein: CASSPRTGQGYEQYF. The DNA for the CDR3 is TGCGCCAGCAGCCCAAGGACGGGACAGGGTTACGAGCAGTACTTC.

This CDR3 reads CASLPIMNTEAFF. In nucleotides, the CDR3 is TGTGCCAGCCTCCCAATCATGAACACTGAAGCTTTCTTT. The genes are TRBV7-2 and TRBJ1-1; D unresolved. Trimming shortened V by 8 bases and J by 0 bases, and 10 bases separated the two germline ends. CDR3 length: 13 amino acids. The V gene's germline CDR1 is SGHTA and CDR2 FQGNSA.

The chain links TRBV11-3 to TRBJ2-5, with D possibly matching TRBD2 (6 bases). V was shortened by 1 base and J by 2 bases, with 14 bases between the two germline ends. Germline V gives CDR1 SGHNT, CDR2 YENEEA. The CDR3 has 16 amino acids. This chain's CDR3 is CASSLGFLGGQETQYF. In DNA, the CDR3 is TGTGCCAGCAGCTTAGGGTTCTTGGGGGGACAAGAGACCCAGTACTTC. Full variable domain (rest looked up from reference TRBV11-3 and TRBJ2-5): EAGVVQSPRYKIIEKKQPVAFWCNPISGHNTLYWYLQNLGQGPELLIRYENEEAVDDSQLPKDRFSAERLKGVDSTLKIQPAELGDSAVYLCASSLGFLGGQETQYFGPGTRLLVL.

This clone showed up just once. The chain links TRBV6-5 to TRBJ2-3; 12 bases agree with TRBD2. Trimming cost V 4 bases and J 5 bases; bases outside gene matches: 7. Germline V gene lookup returns CDR1 MNHEY and CDR2 SVGAGI. The CDR3 runs 16 residues. This chain's CDR3 is CASSWSSGGGVDTQYF. The CDR3 DNA follows: TGTGCCAGCAGTTGGTCTAGCGGGGGGGGAGTAGATACGCAGTATTTT.

The V call is TRBV7-9, the J call TRBJ2-3; TRBD2 matches 10 bases. V lost 1 base, J lost 1 base, and 2 bases stayed unmatched. CDR3 length: 16 residues. CDR1 and CDR2 from the germline V gene are SEHNR and FQNEAQ (reference sequence). The CDR3 loop reads CASSLGTSGRTDTQYF. CDR3 in DNA: TGTGCCAGCAGCTTAGGGACTAGCGGCCGCACAGATACGCAGTATTTT.

The rearrangement uses TRBV11-3 and TRBJ2-7; tentative D call: TRBD1 (5 bases). The V gene lost 1 base and the J gene lost 2 bases, with 9 bases spanning the gap. Germline-derived CDR1 and CDR2 are SGHNT and YENEEA. There are 14 residues in the CDR3. Here the CDR3 DNA reads TGTGCCAGCAGCTTAGGGGCGACAGCCTACGAGCAGTACTTC. It yields the protein CASSLGATAYEQYF.

The chain has TRBV29-1 and TRBJ1-2; 9 bases map to TRBD1. Per germline, CDR1 SQVTM and CDR2 ANQGSEA. The V segment lost 6 bases and the J segment 2 bases; nucleotides outside the gene matches: 7. The CDR3 spans 14 residues. DNA for the CDR3: TGCAGCGTCGCGGGACAGGGAAGGAACTATGGCTACACCTTC. It specifies CSVAGQGRNYGYTF.